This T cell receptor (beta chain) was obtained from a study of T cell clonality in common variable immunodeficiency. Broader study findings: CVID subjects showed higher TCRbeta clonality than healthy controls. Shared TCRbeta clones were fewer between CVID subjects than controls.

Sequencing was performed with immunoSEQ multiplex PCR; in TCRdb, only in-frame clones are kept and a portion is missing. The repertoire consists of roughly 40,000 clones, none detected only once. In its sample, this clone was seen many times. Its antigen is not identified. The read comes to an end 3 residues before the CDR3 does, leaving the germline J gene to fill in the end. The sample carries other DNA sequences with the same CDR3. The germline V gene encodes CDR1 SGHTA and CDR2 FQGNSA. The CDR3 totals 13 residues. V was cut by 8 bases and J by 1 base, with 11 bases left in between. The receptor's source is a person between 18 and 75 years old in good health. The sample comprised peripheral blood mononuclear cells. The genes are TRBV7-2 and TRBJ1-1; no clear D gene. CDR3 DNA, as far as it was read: TGTGCCAGCTCCTTCGGCGGGAACACTGAA. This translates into CASSFGGNTE. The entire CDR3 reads CASSFGGNTEAFF. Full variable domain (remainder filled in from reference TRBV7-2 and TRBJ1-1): GAGVSQSPSNKVTEKGKDVELRCDPISGHTALYWYRQSLGQGLEFLIYFQGNSAPDKSGLPSDRFSAERTGGSVSTLTIQRTQQEDSAVYLCASSFGGNTEAFFGQGTRLTVV.